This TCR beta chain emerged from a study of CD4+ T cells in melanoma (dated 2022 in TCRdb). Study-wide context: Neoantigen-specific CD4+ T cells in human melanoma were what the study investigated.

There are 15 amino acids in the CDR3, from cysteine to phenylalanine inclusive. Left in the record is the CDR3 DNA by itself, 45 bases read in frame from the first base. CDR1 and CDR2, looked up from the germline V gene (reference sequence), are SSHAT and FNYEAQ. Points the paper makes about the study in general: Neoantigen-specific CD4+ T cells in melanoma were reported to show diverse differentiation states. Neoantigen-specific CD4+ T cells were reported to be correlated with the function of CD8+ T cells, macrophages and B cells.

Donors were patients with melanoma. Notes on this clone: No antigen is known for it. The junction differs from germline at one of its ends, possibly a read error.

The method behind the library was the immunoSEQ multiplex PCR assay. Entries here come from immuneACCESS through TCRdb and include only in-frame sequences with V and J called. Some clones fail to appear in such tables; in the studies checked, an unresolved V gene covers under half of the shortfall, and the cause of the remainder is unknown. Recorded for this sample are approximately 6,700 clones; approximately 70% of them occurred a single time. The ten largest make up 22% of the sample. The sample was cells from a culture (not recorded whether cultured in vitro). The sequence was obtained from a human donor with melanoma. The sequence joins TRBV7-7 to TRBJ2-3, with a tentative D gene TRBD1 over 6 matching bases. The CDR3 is CASSLGQGWADTQYF. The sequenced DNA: TGTGCTAGCAGCTTAGGGCAGGGGTGGGCAGATACGCAGTATTTT.